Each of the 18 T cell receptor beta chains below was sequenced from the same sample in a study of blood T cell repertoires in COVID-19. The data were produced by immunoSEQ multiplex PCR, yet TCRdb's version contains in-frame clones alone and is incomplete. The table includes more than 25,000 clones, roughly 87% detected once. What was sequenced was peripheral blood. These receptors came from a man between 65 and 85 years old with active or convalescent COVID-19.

The CDR3 sequence is CASSLTRSGAGEDTQYF. CDR3 sequence (DNA): TGTGCCAGCAGCTTAACGCGGAGCGGGGCAGGCGAAGATACGCAGTATTTT. The chain uses TRBV7-3 and TRBJ2-3; 7 nucleotides align to TRBD2. V lost 0 bases, J lost 5 bases, and 11 bases stayed unmatched. This CDR3 comprises 17 residues. The germline gives CDR1 SGHTA, CDR2 FQGTGA.

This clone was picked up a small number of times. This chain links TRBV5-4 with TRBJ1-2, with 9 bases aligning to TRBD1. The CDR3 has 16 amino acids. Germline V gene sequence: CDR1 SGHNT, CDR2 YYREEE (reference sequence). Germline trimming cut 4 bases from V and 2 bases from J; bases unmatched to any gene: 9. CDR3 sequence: CASSTAGTGLNYGYTF. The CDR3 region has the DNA TGTGCCAGCAGCACAGCCGGGACAGGGTTGAACTATGGCTACACCTTC.

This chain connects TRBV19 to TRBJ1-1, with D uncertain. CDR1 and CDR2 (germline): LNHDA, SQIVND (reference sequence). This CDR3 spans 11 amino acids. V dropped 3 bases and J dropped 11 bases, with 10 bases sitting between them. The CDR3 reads CASSIERGAFF. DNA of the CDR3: TGTGCCAGTAGTATCGAGCGCGGTGCTTTCTTT.

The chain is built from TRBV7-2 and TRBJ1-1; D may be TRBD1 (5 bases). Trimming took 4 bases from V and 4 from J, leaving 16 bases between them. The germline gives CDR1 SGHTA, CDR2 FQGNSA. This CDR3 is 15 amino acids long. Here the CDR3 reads CASSSQGSGGTEAFF. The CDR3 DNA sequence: TGTGCCAGCAGCTCCCAGGGCTCGGGGGGCACTGAAGCTTTCTTT.

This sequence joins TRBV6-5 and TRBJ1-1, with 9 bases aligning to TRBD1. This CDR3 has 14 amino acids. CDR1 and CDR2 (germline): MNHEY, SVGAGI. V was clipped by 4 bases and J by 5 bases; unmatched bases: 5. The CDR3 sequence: CASSFSTGGTEAFF. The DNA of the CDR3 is TGTGCCAGCAGTTTCTCGACAGGGGGGACTGAAGCTTTCTTT.

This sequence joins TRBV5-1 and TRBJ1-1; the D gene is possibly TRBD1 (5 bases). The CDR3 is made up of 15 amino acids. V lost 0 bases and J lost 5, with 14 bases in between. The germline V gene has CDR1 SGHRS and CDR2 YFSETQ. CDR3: CASSLAGREGTEAFF. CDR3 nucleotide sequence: TGCGCCAGCAGCTTGGCCGGCAGGGAAGGAACTGAAGCTTTCTTT.

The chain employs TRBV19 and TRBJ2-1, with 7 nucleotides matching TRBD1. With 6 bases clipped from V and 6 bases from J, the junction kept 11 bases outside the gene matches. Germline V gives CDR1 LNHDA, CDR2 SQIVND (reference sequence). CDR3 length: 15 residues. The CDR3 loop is CASSRQGRQLNEQFF. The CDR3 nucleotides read TGTGCCAGTAGCCGACAGGGCAGGCAGCTCAATGAGCAGTTCTTC.

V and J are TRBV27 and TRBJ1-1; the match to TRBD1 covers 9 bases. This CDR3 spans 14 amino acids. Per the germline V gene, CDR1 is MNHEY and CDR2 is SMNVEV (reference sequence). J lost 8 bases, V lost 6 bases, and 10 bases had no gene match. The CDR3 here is CASRLQGAAREAFF. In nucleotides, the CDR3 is TGTGCCAGCAGGCTACAGGGGGCAGCTAGGGAAGCTTTCTTT.

The CDR3: CASSPTGVGNEQFF. In DNA form, the CDR3 reads TGTGCCAGCTCACCTACAGGGGTTGGAAATGAGCAGTTCTTC. The rearrangement links TRBV18 to TRBJ2-1, with 7 nucleotides matching TRBD1. With 3 bases clipped from V and 7 bases from J, the junction kept 6 bases outside the gene matches. Germline V gene sequence: CDR1 KGHSH, CDR2 LQKENI. The CDR3 length is 14 residues.

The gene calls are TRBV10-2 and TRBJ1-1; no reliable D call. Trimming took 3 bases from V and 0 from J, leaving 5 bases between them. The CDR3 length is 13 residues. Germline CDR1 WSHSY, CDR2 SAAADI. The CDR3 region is CASSDAVNTEAFF. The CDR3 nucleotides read TGCGCCAGCAGTGATGCGGTGAACACTGAAGCTTTCTTT.

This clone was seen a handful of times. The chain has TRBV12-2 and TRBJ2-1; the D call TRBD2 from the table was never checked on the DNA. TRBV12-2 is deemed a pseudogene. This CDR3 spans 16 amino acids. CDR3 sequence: CASRRSVPSSYNEQFF. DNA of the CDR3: TGTGCAAGTCGCCGTAGCGTCCCTTCTTCCTACAATGAGCAGTTCTTC.

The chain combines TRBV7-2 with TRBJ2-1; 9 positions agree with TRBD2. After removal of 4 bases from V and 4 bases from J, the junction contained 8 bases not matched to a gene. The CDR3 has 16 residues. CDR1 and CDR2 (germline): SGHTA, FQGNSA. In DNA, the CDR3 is TGTGCCAGCAGCTATTTAGCGGGGGTAGCATACAATGAGCAGTTCTTC. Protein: CASSYLAGVAYNEQFF. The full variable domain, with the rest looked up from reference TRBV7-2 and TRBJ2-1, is GAGVSQSPSNKVTEKGKDVELRCDPISGHTALYWYRQSLGQGLEFLIYFQGNSAPDKSGLPSDRFSAERTGGSVSTLTIQRTQQEDSAVYLCASSYLAGVAYNEQFFGPGTRLTVL.

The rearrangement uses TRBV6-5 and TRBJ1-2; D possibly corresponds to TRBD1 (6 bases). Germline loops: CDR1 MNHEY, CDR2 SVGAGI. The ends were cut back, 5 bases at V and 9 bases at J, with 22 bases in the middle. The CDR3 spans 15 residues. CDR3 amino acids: CASSREQGPSARYTF. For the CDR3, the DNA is TGTGCCAGCAGTAGAGAACAGGGACCATCGGCTCGCTACACCTTC.

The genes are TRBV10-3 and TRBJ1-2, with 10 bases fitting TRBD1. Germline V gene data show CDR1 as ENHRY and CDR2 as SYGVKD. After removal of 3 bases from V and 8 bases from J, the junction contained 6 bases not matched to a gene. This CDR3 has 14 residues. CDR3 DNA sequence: TGTGCCATCAGTGACTTGACAGGGGGCTTCGGCTACACCTTC. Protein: CAISDLTGGFGYTF.

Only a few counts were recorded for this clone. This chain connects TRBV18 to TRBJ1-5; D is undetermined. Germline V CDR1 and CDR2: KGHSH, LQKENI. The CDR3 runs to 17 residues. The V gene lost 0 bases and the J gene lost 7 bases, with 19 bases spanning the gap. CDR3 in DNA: TGTGCCAGCTCACCACCGGTGGGCCAGAAACGAGCCCAGCCCCAGCATTTT. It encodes CASSPPVGQKRAQPQHF.

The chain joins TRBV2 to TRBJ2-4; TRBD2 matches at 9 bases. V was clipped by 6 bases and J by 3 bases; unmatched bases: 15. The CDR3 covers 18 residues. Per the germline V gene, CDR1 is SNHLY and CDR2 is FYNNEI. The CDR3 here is CASRTTRGGRDGKNIQYF. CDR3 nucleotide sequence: TGTGCCAGCAGGACGACTCGCGGCGGGAGGGATGGCAAAAACATTCAGTACTTC.

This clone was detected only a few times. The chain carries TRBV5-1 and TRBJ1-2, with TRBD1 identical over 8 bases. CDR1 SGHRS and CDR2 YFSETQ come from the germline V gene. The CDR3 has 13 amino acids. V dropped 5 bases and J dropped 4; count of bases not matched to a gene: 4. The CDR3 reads CASSYGQGYGYTF. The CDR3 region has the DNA TGCGCCAGCAGTTACGGACAGGGCTATGGCTACACCTTC.

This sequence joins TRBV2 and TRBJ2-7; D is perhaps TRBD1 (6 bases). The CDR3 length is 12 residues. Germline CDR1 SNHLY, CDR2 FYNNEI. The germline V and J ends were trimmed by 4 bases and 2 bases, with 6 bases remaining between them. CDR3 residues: CASSGTAYEQYF. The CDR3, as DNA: TGTGCCAGCAGTGGGACAGCCTACGAGCAGTACTTC.